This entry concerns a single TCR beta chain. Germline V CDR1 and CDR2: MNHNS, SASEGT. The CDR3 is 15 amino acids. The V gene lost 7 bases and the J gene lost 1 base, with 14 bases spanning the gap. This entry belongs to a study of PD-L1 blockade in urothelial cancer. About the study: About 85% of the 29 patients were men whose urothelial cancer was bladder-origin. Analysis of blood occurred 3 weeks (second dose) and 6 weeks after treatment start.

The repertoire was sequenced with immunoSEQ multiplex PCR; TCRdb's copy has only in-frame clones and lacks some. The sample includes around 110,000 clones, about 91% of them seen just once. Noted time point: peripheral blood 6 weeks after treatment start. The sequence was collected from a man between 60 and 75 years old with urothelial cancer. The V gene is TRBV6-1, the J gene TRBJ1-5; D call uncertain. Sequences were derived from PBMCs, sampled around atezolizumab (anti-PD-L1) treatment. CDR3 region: CASTEGGFSNQPQHF. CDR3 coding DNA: TGTGCCAGCACCGAGGGAGGCTTCAGCAATCAGCCCCAGCATTTT.